What follows are 26 T cell receptor beta chains derived from one specimen sequenced in a study of CD8+ T cells in alopecia areata. As to treatment: oral pan-JAK inhibitor, 5-10 mg twice daily. Reverse transcribed after extraction, RNA yielded cDNA as the sequencing template. This table comes from immunoSEQ multiplex PCR, and its TCRdb copy is limited to in-frame clones, with some not included. Counted here are about 140,000 clones, about 59% occurring once; the ten biggest clones make up 15%. The material sequenced was CD8+ T cells sorted from blood, taken at week 4, from a patient treated with tofacitinib. Source of these receptors: a human donor with alopecia areata.

The CDR3 sequence: CASLGTSWATDSYEQYF. CDR3 DNA: TGTGCCAGCCTTGGGACTTCCTGGGCAACAGACTCCTACGAGCAGTACTTC. The chain employs TRBV27 and TRBJ2-7; maybe TRBD2 (6 bases). Trimming stripped 8 bases from V and 0 bases from J, with 23 bases between. CDR3 size: 17 residues. CDR1 is MNHEY, CDR2 SMNVEV, per germline (reference sequence).

In the case of this clone: Other DNA sequences in the sample encode the same CDR3. The rearrangement joins TRBV13 to TRBJ1-2, with D possibly matching TRBD1 (6 bases). The CDR3 spans 13 residues. V was shortened by 0 bases and J by 4 bases, with 6 bases between the two germline ends. Germline V gives CDR1 PRHDT, CDR2 FYEKMQ (reference sequence). CDR3 bases: TGTGCCAGCAGCTTAGGCAGGGGCTATGGCTACACCTTC. This gives the protein CASSLGRGYGYTF. The whole variable domain, remainder taken from reference TRBV13 and TRBJ1-2, is AAGVIQSPRHLIKEKRETATLKCYPIPRHDTVYWYQQGPGQDPQFLISFYEKMQSDKGSIPDRFSAQQFSDYHSELNMSSLELGDSALYFCASSLGRGYGYTFGSGTRLTVV.

The J gene is TRBJ2-7, the V gene TRBV12-5; 7 nucleotides align to TRBD1. Germline values: CDR1 LGHNT, CDR2 FRNRAP. This CDR3 is built from 16 residues. V trimming: 7 bases; J trimming: 1 base; junction bases outside the gene matches: 13. In DNA form, the CDR3 reads TGTGCTAGTGCCGCTGGTGGGACAGTGAGGTCCTACGAGCAGTACTTC. This codes for CASAAGGTVRSYEQYF.

The rearrangement uses TRBV11-2 and TRBJ2-7; 11 bases fit TRBD1. Trimming cost V 3 bases and J 5 bases; bases outside gene matches: 3. This CDR3 region has 14 residues. Per the germline V gene, CDR1 is SGHAT and CDR2 is FQNNGV. The CDR3 DNA sequence: TGTGCCAGCAGCTTCGGGACAGGGGGACACGAGCAGTACTTC. Residues: CASSFGTGGHEQYF. The full variable domain, completed using reference TRBV11-2 and TRBJ2-7, is EAGVAQSPRYKIIEKRQSVAFWCNPISGHATLYWYQQILGQGPKLLIQFQNNGVVDDSQLPKDRFSAERLKGVDSTLKIQPAKLEDSAVYLCASSFGTGGHEQYFGPGTRLTVT.

In DNA form, the CDR3 reads TGTGCCAGCAAAGCTGGCTCAGCGGAGAGCTCCTACGAGCAGTACTTC. As protein: CASKAGSAESSYEQYF. This chain links TRBV7-6 with TRBJ2-7; tentatively, D is TRBD2 (5 bases). The germline CDR1 and CDR2 sequences are SGHVS and FNYEAQ. The V and J ends lost 7 bases and 0 bases respectively, with 19 bases between them. CDR3 length: 16 residues.

The chain is built from TRBV30 and TRBJ2-7, with D unclear. Deletions cut 8 bases from V and 3 bases from J, with 17 bases between. The CDR3 has 13 amino acids. The germline V gene encodes CDR1 GTSNPN and CDR2 SVGIG (reference sequence). Here the CDR3 reads CAGWSPEVYEQYF. The DNA of the CDR3 is TGTGCCGGTTGGAGTCCCGAAGTCTACGAGCAGTACTTC.

This chain links TRBV29-1 with TRBJ2-7; no firm D call. This CDR3 contains 12 residues. CDR1 and CDR2 (germline): SQVTM, ANQGSEA. Between the trimmed V and J ends, which lost 7 bases and 5 bases, there was a span of 15 bases. DNA for the CDR3: TGCAGCGCCGACATCGGTCGGAACGAGCAGTACTTC. This translates into CSADIGRNEQYF.

The chain is built from TRBV28 and TRBJ1-5; 9 nucleotides align to TRBD1. Unmatched junction bases numbered 3, after V lost 11 bases and J lost 1 base. The CDR3 has 13 amino acids. The germline V gene has CDR1 MDHEN and CDR2 SYDVKM. The CDR3: CASDRGSNQPQHF. CDR3 nucleotide sequence: TGTGCCTCGGACAGGGGAAGCAATCAGCCCCAGCATTTT.

V gene TRBV6-5 combines with J gene TRBJ1-1, with TRBD1 matching over 8 bases. CDR1 is MNHEY and CDR2 is SVGAGI in the germline V gene. The CDR3 runs to 14 residues. V was clipped by 7 bases and J by 5 bases; unmatched bases: 9. The CDR3 coding sequence is TGTGCCAGCAACCCAGGGGGCTTCGGGACTGAAGCTTTCTTT. Its translation is CASNPGGFGTEAFF.

V usage is TRBV13 and J usage is TRBJ2-7, with TRBD1 matching over 11 bases. The germline V gene encodes CDR1 PRHDT and CDR2 FYEKMQ (reference sequence). The CDR3 is made up of 15 amino acids. After removal of 1 base from V and 6 bases from J, the junction contained 5 bases not matched to a gene. The CDR3 DNA sequence: TGTGCCAGCAGCTTAGCAGGACAGGGGGCTGGCGAGCAGTACTTC. Amino acid sequence: CASSLAGQGAGEQYF.

The chain employs TRBV5-6 and TRBJ1-5, with D uncertain. The CDR3 spans 13 residues. Trimming stripped 4 bases from V and 9 bases from J, with 14 bases between. The germline V gene encodes CDR1 SGHDT and CDR2 YYEEEE. CDR3 sequence (DNA): TGTGCCAGCAGCGCGACTGAGTTTGGGCCCCAGCATTTT. This codes for CASSATEFGPQHF.

This clone was picked up a small number of times. The chain carries TRBV14 and TRBJ1-3; D call uncertain. The CDR3 spans 16 residues. The V and J ends lost 0 bases and 1 base respectively, with 10 bases between them. Germline CDR1 SGHDN, CDR2 FVKESK. CDR3 sequence reads: CASSQDSSYSGNTIYF. In DNA form, the CDR3 reads TGTGCCAGCAGCCAAGATTCGTCCTATTCTGGAAACACCATATATTTT.

This clone has just a few counts. The chain joins TRBV7-9 to TRBJ2-7, with D perhaps matching TRBD1 (5 bases). V lost 5 bases and J 1 base, leaving 12 bases between the germline ends. Germline-derived CDR1 and CDR2 are SEHNR and FQNEAQ (reference sequence). CDR3 length: 14 amino acids. The CDR3 protein is CASSPRQLSYEQYF. CDR3 DNA: TGTGCCAGCAGCCCTCGACAGTTGTCCTACGAGCAGTACTTC.

This sequence joins TRBV5-6 and TRBJ1-5; TRBD1 might be the D (5 bases). Trimming left V 4 bases short and J 2 bases short, with 13 bases between. In germline, CDR1 is SGHDT, CDR2 YYEEEE. The CDR3 sequence is 15 residues long. The chain's CDR3 is CASSPGVGRNQPQHF. The CDR3 DNA follows: TGTGCCAGCAGCCCGGGGGTGGGGCGCAATCAGCCCCAGCATTTT.

This chain connects TRBV27 to TRBJ1-1; TRBD1 might be the D (6 bases). Germline CDR1 and CDR2: MNHEY and SMNVEV (reference sequence). Trimming stripped 4 bases from V and 10 bases from J, with 25 bases between. The CDR3 spans 16 residues. Here the CDR3 DNA reads TGTGCCAGCAGTTCTTTATACGACAGGATTCGGGTTGGAGCTTTCTTT. Its translation is CASSSLYDRIRVGAFF.

The chain joins TRBV9 to TRBJ2-1; no definite D call. The germline V gene has CDR1 SGDLS and CDR2 YYNGEE. Trimming shortened V by 0 bases and J by 0 bases, and 4 bases separated the two germline ends. The CDR3 length is 14 residues. The CDR3 is CASSVGLSYNEQFF. Written as DNA, the CDR3 is TGTGCCAGCAGCGTAGGGCTCTCCTACAATGAGCAGTTCTTC.

The rearrangement joins TRBV30 to TRBJ2-2; no clear D. This CDR3 is built from 13 residues. Per germline, CDR1 GTSNPN and CDR2 SVGIG (reference sequence). V gave up 2 bases and J gave up 1 base, with 5 bases separating them. CDR3 sequence reads: CAWSRQNTGELFF. The CDR3 DNA is TGTGCCTGGAGTCGACAGAACACCGGGGAGCTGTTTTTT.

V and J are TRBV5-1 and TRBJ2-5, with no clear D. The germline V gene encodes CDR1 SGHRS and CDR2 YFSETQ. V was trimmed by 5 bases and J by 1 base, leaving 12 bases between them. This CDR3 spans 14 amino acids. The CDR3 region has the DNA TGCGCCAGCAGTGGCTACAGCCTCCAAGAGACCCAGTACTTC. It translates to CASSGYSLQETQYF.

The chain links TRBV6-5 to TRBJ2-1; the match to TRBD1 covers 11 bases. Germline loops: CDR1 MNHEY, CDR2 SVGAGI. J gave up 6 bases and V 4 bases, and 2 bases lay outside the gene matches. This CDR3 is 14 amino acids long. As DNA, the CDR3 is TGTGCCAGCAGTTTCGGGACAGGGGGCAATGAGCAGTTCTTC. Translation gives CASSFGTGGNEQFF.

V and J are TRBV27 and TRBJ1-6, with TRBD1 matching over 9 bases. The CDR3 is 15 amino acids. Germline V gene sequence: CDR1 MNHEY, CDR2 SMNVEV (reference sequence). V lost 8 bases to trimming and J lost 6 bases; unmatched junction nucleotides: 8. The CDR3 loop is CASGPLQGANSPLHF. In nucleotides, the CDR3 is TGTGCCAGCGGCCCGCTACAGGGGGCTAATTCACCCCTCCACTTT.

The chain is built from TRBV4-1 and TRBJ2-7, with 9 nucleotides matching TRBD1. CDR1 is MGHRA, CDR2 YSYEKL, per germline. The CDR3 spans 14 residues. V was clipped by 3 bases and J by 3 bases; unmatched bases: 3. The CDR3 is CASSQPTGGYEQYF. CDR3 DNA: TGCGCCAGCAGCCAGCCGACAGGGGGCTACGAGCAGTACTTC.

There are a few counts of this clone. The CDR3 DNA sequence: TGTGCCAGCAGTCCTAGCCCCAGGGGTGGCTACGAGCAGTACTTC. The encoded protein is CASSPSPRGGYEQYF. The chain couples TRBV27 to TRBJ2-7, with D perhaps matching TRBD1 (6 bases). The CDR3 runs to 15 residues. V lost 5 bases and J lost 3, with 17 bases in between. CDR1 MNHEY and CDR2 SMNVEV come from the germline V gene (reference sequence).

The chain joins TRBV4-1 to TRBJ2-7; 9 nucleotides align to TRBD2. CDR3 length equals 16 residues. With V trimmed by 5 bases and J by 2 bases, 10 bases remained unmatched. CDR1 is MGHRA and CDR2 is YSYEKL in the germline V gene. CDR3 sequence (DNA): TGCGCCAGCAGCTCTAATTTAGCGGGGGAGACCTACGAGCAGTACTTC. Its translation is CASSSNLAGETYEQYF.

This clone was seen once. V and J are TRBV7-4 and TRBJ1-1; D is ambiguous. This CDR3 is built from 15 residues. Germline CDR1 reads SGHVT; CDR2 reads SQSDAQ. The V gene lost 4 bases and the J gene lost 1 base, with 13 bases spanning the gap. The CDR3 spells CASSSRTLWNTEAFF. The CDR3 nucleotides read TGTGCCAGCAGCTCCCGCACCCTTTGGAACACTGAAGCTTTCTTT.

The genes are TRBV7-9 and TRBJ1-1, with D tentatively TRBD1 (5 bases). Germline CDR1 is SEHNR and CDR2 is FQNEAQ (reference sequence). V gave up 1 base and J gave up 3 bases, with 15 bases separating them. This CDR3 is built from 16 residues. This chain's CDR3 is CASSLDLGGPDTEAFF. The CDR3 region has the DNA TGTGCCAGCAGCTTAGATCTCGGGGGTCCCGACACTGAAGCTTTCTTT.

J is TRBJ1-1 and V is TRBV29-1; weak D call: TRBD1 (5 bases). Deletions cut 1 base from V and 0 bases from J, with 9 bases between. Germline CDR1 and CDR2: SQVTM and ANQGSEA. This CDR3 comprises 14 residues. The CDR3 bases are TGCAGCGTTGAAGTGGTCAGGGTGAACACTGAAGCTTTCTTT. Translated, it gives CSVEVVRVNTEAFF.